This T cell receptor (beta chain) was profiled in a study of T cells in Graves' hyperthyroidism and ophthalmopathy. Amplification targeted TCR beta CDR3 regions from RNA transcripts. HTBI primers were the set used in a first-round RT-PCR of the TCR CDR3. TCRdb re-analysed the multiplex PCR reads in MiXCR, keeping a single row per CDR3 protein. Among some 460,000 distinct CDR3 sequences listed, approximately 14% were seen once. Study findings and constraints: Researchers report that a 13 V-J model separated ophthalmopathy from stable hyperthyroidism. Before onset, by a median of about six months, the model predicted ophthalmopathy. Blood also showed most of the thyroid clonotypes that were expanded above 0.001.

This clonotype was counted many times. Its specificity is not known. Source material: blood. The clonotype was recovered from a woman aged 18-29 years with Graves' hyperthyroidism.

The chain's CDR3 is CASKLAGPHNEQFF. CDR3 DNA: TGTGCCAGCAAACTAGCGGGACCGCACAATGAGCAGTTCTTC. The genes are TRBV2 and TRBJ2-1; 10 positions match TRBD2. Per germline, CDR1 SNHLY and CDR2 FYNNEI. The CDR3 is 14 amino acids. Trimming cost V 7 bases and J 5 bases; bases outside gene matches: 5.